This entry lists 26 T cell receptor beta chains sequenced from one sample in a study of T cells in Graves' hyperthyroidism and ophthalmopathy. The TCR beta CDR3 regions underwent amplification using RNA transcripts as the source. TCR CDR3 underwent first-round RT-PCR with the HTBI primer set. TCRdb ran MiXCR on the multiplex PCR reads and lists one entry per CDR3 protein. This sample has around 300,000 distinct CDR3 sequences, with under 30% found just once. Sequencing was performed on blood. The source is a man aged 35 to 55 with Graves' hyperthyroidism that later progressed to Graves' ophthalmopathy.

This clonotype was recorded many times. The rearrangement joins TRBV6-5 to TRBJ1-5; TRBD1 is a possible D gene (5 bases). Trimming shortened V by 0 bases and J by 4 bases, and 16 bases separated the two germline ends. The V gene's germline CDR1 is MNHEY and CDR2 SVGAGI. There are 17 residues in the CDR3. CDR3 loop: CASSYSIAQAGNQPQHF. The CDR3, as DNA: TGTGCCAGCAGTTACTCGATAGCACAGGCCGGGAATCAGCCCCAGCATTTT.

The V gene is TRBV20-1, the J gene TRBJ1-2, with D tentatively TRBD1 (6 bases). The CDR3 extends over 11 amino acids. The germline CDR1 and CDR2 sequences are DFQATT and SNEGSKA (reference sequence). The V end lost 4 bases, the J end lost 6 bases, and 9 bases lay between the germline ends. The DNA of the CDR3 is TGCAGTGCTAAGCAGGGGAATGGCTACACCTTC. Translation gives CSAKQGNGYTF.

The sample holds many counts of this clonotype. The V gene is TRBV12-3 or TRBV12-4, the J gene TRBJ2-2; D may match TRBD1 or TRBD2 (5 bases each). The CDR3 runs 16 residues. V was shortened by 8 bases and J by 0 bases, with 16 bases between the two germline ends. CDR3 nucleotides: TGTGCCAGCCACCCAACTCGGGGCGCGAACACCGGGGAGCTGTTTTTT. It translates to CASHPTRGANTGELFF.

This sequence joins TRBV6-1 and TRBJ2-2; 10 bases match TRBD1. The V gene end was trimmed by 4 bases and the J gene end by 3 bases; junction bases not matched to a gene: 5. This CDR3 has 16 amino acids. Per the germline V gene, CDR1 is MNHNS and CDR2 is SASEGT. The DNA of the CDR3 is TGTGCCAGCAGTGTCCGACAGGGGGCGGACACCGGGGAGCTGTTTTTT. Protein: CASSVRQGADTGELFF.

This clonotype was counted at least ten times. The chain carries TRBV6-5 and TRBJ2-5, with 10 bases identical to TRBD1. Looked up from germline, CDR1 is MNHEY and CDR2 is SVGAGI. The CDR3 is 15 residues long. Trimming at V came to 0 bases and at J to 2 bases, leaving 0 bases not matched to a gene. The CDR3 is CASSYSGQGQETQYF. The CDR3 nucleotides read TGTGCCAGCAGTTACTCGGGACAGGGGCAAGAGACCCAGTACTTC.

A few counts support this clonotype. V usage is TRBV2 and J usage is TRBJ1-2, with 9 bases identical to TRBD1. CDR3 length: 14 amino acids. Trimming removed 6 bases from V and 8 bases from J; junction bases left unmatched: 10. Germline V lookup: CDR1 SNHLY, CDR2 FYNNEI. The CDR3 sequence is CASSLETGGGGYTF. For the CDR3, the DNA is TGTGCCAGCAGCCTTGAAACAGGGGGCGGCGGCTACACCTTC. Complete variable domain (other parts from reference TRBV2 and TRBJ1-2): EPEVTQTPSHQVTQMGQEVILRCVPISNHLYFYWYRQILGQKVEFLVSFYNNEISEKSEIFDDQFSVERPDGSNFTLKIRSTKLEDSAMYFCASSLETGGGGYTFGSGTRLTVV.

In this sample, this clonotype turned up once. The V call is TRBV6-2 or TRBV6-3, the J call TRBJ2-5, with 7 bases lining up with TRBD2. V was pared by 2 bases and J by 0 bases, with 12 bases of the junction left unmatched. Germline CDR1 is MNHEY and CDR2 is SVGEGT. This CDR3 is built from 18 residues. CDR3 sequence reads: CASSYQPRGTWYQETQYF. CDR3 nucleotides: TGTGCCAGCAGTTACCAACCGCGGGGGACGTGGTACCAAGAGACCCAGTACTTC.

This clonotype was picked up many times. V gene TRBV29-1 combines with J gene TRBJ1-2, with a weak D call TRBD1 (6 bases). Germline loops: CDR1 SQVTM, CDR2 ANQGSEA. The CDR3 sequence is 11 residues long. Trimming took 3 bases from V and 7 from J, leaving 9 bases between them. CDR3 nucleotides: TGCAGCGTTGAGGTACAGGGTGGCTACACCTTC. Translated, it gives CSVEVQGGYTF. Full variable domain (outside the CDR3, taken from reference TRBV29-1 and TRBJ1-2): SAVISQKPSRDICQRGTSLTIQCQVDSQVTMMFWYRQQPGQSLTLIATANQGSEATYESGFVIDKFPISRPNLTFSTLTVSNMSPEDSSIYLCSVEVQGGYTFGSGTRLTVV.

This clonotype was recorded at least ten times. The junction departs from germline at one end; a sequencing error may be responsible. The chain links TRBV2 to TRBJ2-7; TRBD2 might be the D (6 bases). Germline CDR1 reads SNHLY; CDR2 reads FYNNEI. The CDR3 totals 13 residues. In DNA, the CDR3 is TGTGCCAGCAGTGAAGCGGAGGGGAGGAGGTCCCACTTC. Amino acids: CASSEAEGRRSHF.

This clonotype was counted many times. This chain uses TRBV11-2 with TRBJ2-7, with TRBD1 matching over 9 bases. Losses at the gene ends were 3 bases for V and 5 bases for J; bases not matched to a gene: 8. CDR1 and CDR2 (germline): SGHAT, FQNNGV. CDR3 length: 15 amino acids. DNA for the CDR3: TGTGCCAGCAGCTTCCCCGGGACAGGGACCCACGAGCAGTACTTC. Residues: CASSFPGTGTHEQYF.

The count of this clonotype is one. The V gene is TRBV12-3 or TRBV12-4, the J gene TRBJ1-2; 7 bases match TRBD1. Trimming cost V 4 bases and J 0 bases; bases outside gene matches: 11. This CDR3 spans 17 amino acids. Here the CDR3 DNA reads TGTGCCAGCAGTTCCTCAATCAGGGACAGTACTAACTATGGCTACACCTTC. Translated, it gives CASSSSIRDSTNYGYTF.

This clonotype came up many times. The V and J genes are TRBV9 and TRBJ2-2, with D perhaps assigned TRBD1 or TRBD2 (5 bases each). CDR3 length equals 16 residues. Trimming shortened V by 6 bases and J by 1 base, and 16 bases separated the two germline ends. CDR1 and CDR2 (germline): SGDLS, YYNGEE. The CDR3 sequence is CASTLSRGKNTGELFF. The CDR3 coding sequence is TGTGCCAGCACCCTTTCACGGGGCAAGAACACCGGGGAGCTGTTTTTT.

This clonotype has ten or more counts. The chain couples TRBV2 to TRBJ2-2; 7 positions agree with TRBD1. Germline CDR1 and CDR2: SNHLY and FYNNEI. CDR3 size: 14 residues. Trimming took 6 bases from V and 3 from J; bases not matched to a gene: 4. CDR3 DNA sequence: TGTGCCAGCAGGGGACAGATTGACACCGGGGAGCTGTTTTTT. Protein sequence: CASRGQIDTGELFF.

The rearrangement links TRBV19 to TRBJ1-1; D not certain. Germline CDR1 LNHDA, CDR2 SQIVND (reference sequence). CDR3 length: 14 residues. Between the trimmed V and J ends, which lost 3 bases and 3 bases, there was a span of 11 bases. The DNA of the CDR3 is TGTGCCAGTAGTATCGGGGATAGGTACACTGAAGCTTTCTTT. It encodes CASSIGDRYTEAFF.

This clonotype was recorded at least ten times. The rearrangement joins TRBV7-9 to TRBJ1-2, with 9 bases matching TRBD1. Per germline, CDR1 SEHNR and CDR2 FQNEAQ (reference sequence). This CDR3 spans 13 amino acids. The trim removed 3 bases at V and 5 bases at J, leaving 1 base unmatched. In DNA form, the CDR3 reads TGTGCCAGCAGCTTGACAGGGGGTTATGGCTACACCTTC. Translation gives CASSLTGGYGYTF.

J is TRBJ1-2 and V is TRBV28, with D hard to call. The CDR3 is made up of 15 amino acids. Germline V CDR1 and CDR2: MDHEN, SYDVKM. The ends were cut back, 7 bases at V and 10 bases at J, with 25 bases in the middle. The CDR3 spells CASITGGSDYVDYTF. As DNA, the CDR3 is TGTGCCAGCATCACTGGTGGCAGCGACTATGTAGACTACACCTTC.

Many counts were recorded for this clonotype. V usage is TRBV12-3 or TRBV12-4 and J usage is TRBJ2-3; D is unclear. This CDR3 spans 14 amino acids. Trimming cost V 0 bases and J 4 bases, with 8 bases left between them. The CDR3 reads CASSLASIPDTQYF. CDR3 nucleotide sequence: TGTGCCAGCAGTTTAGCTAGCATCCCAGATACGCAGTATTTT.

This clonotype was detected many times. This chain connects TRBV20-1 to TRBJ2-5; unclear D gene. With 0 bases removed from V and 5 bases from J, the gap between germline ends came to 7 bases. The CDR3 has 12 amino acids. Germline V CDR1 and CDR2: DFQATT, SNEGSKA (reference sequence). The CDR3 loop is CSARDLGETQYF. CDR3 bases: TGCAGTGCTAGAGATCTTGGGGAGACCCAGTACTTC.

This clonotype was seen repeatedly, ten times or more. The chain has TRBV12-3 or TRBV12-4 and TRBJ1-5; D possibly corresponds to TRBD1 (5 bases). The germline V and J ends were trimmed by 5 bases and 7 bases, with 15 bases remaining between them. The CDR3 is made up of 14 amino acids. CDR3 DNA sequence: TGTGCCAGCAGTCTCACAGGACACGACCAGCCCCAGCATTTT. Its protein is CASSLTGHDQPQHF.

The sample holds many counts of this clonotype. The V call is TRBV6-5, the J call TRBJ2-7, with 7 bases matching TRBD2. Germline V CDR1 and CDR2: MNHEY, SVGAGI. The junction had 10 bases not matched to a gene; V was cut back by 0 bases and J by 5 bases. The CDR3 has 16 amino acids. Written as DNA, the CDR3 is TGTGCCAGCAGTTACTCGGGGCAGCGGGAACCCCACGAGCAGTACTTC. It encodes CASSYSGQREPHEQYF.

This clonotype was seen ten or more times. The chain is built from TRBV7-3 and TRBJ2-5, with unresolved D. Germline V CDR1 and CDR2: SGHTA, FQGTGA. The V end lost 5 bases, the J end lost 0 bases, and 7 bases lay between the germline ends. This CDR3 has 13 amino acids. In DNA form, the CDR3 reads TGTGCCAGCAGCCCCACCTACCAAGAGACCCAGTACTTC. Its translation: CASSPTYQETQYF.

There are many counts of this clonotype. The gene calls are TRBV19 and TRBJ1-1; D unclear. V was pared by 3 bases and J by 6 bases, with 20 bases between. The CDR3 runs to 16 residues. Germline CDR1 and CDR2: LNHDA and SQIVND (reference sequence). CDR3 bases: TGTGCCAGTAGTATGTGGCAGACGACAATGGGGTCTGAAGCTTTCTTT. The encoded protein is CASSMWQTTMGSEAFF.

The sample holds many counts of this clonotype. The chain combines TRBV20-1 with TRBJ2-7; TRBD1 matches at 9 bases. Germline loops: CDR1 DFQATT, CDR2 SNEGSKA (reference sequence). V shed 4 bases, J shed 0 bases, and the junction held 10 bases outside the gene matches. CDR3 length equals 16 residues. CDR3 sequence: CSANSAGTGSSYEQYF. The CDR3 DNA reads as TGCAGTGCTAACTCAGCCGGGACAGGGTCCTCCTACGAGCAGTACTTC.

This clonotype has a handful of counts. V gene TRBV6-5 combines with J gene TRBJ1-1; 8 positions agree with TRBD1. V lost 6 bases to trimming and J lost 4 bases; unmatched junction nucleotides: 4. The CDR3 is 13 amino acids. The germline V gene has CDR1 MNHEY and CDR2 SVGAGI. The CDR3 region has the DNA TGTGCCAGCAGGTACAGGGGGAGCACTGAAGCTTTCTTT. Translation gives CASRYRGSTEAFF.

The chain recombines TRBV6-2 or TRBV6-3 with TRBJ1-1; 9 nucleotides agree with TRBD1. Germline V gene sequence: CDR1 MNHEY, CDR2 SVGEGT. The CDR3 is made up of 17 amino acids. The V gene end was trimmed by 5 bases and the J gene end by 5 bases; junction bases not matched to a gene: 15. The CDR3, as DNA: TGTGCCAGCAGTACCCGGACAGGGGTTGGGGACAGAACTGAAGCTTTCTTT. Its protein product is CASSTRTGVGDRTEAFF.

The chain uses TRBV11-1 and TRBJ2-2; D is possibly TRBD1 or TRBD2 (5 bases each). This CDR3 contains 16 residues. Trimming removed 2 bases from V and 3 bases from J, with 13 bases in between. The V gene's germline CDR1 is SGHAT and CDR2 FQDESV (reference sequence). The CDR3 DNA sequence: TGTGCCAGCAGCTTACCGAATTCGGGACACACCGGGGAGCTGTTTTTT. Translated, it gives CASSLPNSGHTGELFF. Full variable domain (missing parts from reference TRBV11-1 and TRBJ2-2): EAEVAQSPRYKITEKSQAVAFWCDPISGHATLYWYRQILGQGPELLVQFQDESVVDDSQLPKDRFSAERLKGVDSTLKIQPAELGDSAMYLCASSLPNSGHTGELFFGEGSRLTVL.